This T cell receptor beta chain derives from a study of blood T cells in healthy people across ages. This clonotype has only a few counts. Its antigen remains unknown. The germline gives CDR1 LGHNT, CDR2 FRNRAP. V shed 1 base and J shed 2 bases, with 3 bases lying between them. The CDR3 runs 12 residues. Study results and limitations: A roughly linear fall in TCR beta diversity per million T cells was seen with increasing age.

A second PCR of about 7 to 12 cycles used a sample-barcoded 5' primer and a J-beta primer mix. MiXCR was run by TCRdb on the 5' RACE reads, yielding one entry per CDR3 protein. Found here are more than 650,000 distinct CDR3 sequences, more than 25% of them singletons; the top ten hold about 3%. These data were likewise used in another study, on T cells of mothers and their children.

The sequenced material came from blood. This clonotype was sampled from a boy younger than 18 in good health. The chain combines TRBV12-5 with TRBJ2-7; D is uncertain. The CDR3, as DNA: TGTGCTAGTGGTTTGGGGGCCTACGAGCAGTACTTC. Encoded protein: CASGLGAYEQYF. The entire variable domain, with the rest obtained from reference TRBV12-5 and TRBJ2-7, is as follows: DARVTQTPRHKVTEMGQEVTMRCQPILGHNTVFWYRQTMMQGLELLAYFRNRAPLDDSGMPKDRFSAEMPDATLATLKIQPSEPRDSAVYFCASGLGAYEQYFGPGTRLTVT.